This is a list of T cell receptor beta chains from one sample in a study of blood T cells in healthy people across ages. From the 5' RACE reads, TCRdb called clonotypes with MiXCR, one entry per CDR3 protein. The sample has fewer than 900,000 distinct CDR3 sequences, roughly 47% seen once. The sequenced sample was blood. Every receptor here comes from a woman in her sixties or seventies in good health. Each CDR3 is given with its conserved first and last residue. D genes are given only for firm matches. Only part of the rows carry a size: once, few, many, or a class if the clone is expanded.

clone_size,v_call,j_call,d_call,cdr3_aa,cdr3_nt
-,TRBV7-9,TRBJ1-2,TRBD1,CASSRTGDKGYTF,TGTGCCAGCAGCCGAACAGGGGACAAAGGCTACACCTTC
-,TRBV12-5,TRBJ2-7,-,CASGFGGLYEQYF,TGTGCTAGTGGCTTCGGGGGGCTATACGAGCAGTACTTC
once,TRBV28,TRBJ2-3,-,CASSRPDRDTQYF,TGTGCCAGCAGCCGCCCTGACAGAGATACGCAGTATTTT
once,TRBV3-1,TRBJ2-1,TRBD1,CASSQRTGSNNEQFF,TGTGCCAGCAGCCAACGGACAGGGTCAAACAATGAGCAGTTCTTC
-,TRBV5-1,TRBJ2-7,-,CANSPSGGPSYEQYF,TGCGCCAACAGCCCCTCTGGGGGGCCCTCCTACGAGCAGTACTTC
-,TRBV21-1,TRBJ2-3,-,CASSNTSGSGTDTQYF,TGTGCCAGCAGCAATACTAGCGGGAGTGGCACAGATACGCAGTATTTT
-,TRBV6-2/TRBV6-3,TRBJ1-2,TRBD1,CASSYVQGAGYTF,TGTGCCAGCAGTTACGTCCAGGGGGCTGGCTACACCTTC
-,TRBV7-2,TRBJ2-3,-,CASSSPLRDTQYF,TGTGCCAGCAGCTCTCCTTTGAGGGATACGCAGTATTTT
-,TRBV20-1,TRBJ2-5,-,CSATETRGGPPTQYF,TGCAGTGCTACGGAGACCCGCGGGGGCCCTCCGACCCAGTACTTC
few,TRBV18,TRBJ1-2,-,CASSPKVRDGYTF,TGTGCCAGCTCACCAAAGGTGAGGGATGGCTACACCTTC
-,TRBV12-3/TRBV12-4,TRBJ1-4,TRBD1,CASGTGGWEKLFF,TGTGCCAGCGGGACAGGGGGTTGGGAAAAACTGTTTTTT
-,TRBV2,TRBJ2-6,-,CASSVDRHSGANVLTF,TGTGCCAGCAGTGTGGACCGACACTCTGGGGCCAACGTCCTGACTTTC
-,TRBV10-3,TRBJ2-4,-,CAISESLAKNIQYF,TGTGCCATCAGTGAGTCACTAGCCAAAAACATTCAGTACTTC
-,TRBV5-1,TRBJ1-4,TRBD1,CASRERTGGEEKLFF,TGCGCCAGCAGAGAAAGGACAGGGGGCGAGGAAAAACTGTTTTTT
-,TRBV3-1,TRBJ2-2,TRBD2,CASSRGGGAKTGELFF,TGTGCCAGCAGCCGAGGCGGGGGGGCCAAGACCGGGGAGCTGTTTTTT
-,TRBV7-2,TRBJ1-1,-,CASSLAPRTVNTEAFF,TGTGCCAGCAGCTTAGCCCCCCGGACGGTAAACACTGAAGCTTTCTTT
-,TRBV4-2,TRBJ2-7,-,CASSQAAQGTYEQYF,TGTGCCAGCAGCCAAGCGGCTCAAGGGACCTACGAGCAGTACTTC
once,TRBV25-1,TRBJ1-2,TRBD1,CASSDQKGQGSIYGHTF,TGTGCCAGCAGTGATCAAAAGGGACAGGGATCAATATACGGCCACACCTTC
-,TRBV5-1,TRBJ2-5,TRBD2,CASSWAGVQETQYF,TGCGCCAGCAGCTGGGCGGGAGTGCAAGAGACCCAGTACTTC
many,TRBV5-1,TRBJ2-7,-,CASSRDTSYEQYF,TGCGCCAGCAGCCGGGACACTTCCTACGAGCAGTACTTC
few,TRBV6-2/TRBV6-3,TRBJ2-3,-,CASSYRASTDTQYF,TGTGCCAGCAGTTACAGGGCCTCCACAGATACGCAGTATTTT
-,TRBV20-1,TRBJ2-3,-,CSARLGTGTDTQYF,TGCAGTGCTAGGCTCGGAACTGGCACAGATACGCAGTATTTT
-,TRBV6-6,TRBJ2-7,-,CASSYGAGRSSYEQYF,TGTGCCAGCAGTTACGGGGCGGGACGGAGCTCCTACGAGCAGTACTTC
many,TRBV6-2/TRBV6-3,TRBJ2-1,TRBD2,CASSPRAGVRNEQFF,TGTGCCAGCAGCCCCCGGGCGGGGGTCCGTAATGAGCAGTTCTTC
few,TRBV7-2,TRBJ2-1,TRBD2,CASTPTSGSNEQFF,TGTGCCAGCACCCCGACTAGCGGGAGCAATGAGCAGTTCTTC